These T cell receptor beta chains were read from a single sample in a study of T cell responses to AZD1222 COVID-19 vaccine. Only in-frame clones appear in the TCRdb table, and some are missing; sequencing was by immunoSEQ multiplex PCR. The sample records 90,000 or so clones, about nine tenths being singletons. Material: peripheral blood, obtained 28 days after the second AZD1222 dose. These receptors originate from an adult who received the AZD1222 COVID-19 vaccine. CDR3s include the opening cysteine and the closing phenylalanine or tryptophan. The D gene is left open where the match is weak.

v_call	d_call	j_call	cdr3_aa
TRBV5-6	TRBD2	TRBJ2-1	CASSLRGGSYNEQFF
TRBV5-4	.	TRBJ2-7	CASSGADRRNSYEQYF
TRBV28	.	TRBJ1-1	CASSLSHPGLGRGAEAFF
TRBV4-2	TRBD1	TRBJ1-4	CASSRGTASGEKLFF
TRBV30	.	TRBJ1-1	CAWTPLQVNTEAFF
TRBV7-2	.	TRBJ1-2	CASGAQRFNGYTF
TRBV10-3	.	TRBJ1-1	CAISELGGLLMNTEAFF
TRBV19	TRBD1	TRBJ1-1	CASSGQGTGNTEAFF
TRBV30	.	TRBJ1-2	CAWSHYSGYTF
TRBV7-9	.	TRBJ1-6	CASSLNNSPLHF
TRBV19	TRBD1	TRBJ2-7	CASSSPGQGSYEQYF
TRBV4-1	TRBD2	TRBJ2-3	CASSQDNLAGGGDTQYF
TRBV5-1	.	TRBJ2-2	CASSPHREGGELFF
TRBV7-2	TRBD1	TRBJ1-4	CASSPGVGGLTANEKLFF
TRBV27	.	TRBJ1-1	CASSFRGNTEAFF
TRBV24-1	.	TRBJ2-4	CATSDLSRAKNIQYF
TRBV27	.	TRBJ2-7	CASSLEGFGSYEQYF
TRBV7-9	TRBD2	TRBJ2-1	CASSLIGGDEQFF
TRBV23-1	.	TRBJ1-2	CASTIRGPNYGYTF
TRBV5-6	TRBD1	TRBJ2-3	CASSLGTGMTTDTQYF
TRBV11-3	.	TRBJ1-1	CASSLQSQLNTEAFF
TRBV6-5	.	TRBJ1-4	CASRGGAGANEKLFF
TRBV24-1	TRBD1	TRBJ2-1	CATSQGGMDNEQFF
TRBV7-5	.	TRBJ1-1	CVRSPTTGGIAEAFF
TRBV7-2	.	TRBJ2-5	CASSGGPEKTQYF
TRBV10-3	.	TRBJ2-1	CAISESRGDNEQFF
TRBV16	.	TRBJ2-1	CASSRQTYNEQFF
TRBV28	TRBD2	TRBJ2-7	CASSPPSGGPYEQYF
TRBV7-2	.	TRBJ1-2	CASSLDHYGYTF
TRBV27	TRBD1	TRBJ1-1	CASSKRTGAMGTEAFF
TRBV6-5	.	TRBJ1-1	CASRVDNLNTEAFF
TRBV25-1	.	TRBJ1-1	CASSDDSSHEAFF
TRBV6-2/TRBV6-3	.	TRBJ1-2	CASSYSSTYGYTF
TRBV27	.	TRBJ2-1	CASSQWAGARKNEQFF
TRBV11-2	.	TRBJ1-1	CASSPSQNLVMNTEAFF
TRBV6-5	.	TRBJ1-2	CASSYAPPANYGYTF
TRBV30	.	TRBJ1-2	CAWSAGPEGYTF
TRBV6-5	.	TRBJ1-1	CASSYGGTEAFF
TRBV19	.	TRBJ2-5	CASSINRQETQYF
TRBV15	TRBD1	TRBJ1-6	CATAERRGTGNSPLHF
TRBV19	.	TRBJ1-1	CASSIKVQTPEAFF
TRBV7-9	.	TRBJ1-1	CASSLGESAEAFF
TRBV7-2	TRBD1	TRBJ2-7	CASREQGAGYEQYF
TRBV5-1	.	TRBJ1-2	CASSWQGKGYTF
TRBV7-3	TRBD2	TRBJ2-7	CASSWGDGGSYEQYF
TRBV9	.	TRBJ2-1	CASSVVQGSYNEQFF
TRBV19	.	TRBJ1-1	CASSSGQNTEAFF
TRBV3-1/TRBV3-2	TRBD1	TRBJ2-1	CASSQEGQGYNEQFF
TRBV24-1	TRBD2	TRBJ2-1	CATSDSGTKEGGEQFF
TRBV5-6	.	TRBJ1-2	CASSFSPGRVPDYGYTF